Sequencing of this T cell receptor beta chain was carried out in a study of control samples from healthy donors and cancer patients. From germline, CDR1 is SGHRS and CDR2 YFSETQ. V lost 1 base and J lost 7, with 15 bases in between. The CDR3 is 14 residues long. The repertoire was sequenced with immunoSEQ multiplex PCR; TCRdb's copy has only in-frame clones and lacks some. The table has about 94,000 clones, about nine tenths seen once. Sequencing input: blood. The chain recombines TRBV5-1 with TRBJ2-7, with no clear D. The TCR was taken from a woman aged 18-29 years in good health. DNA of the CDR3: TGCGCCAGCAGCTTGTCGGCAGGCACTGTAGAGCAGTACTTC. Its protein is CASSLSAGTVEQYF.